The rows below give T cell receptor beta chains drawn from one sample of a study of cytomegalovirus exposure and HLA in healthy donors. The data were produced by immunoSEQ multiplex PCR, yet TCRdb's version contains in-frame clones alone and is incomplete. The sample yields some 150,000 clones, 76% seen once. The source material was PBMCs. Receptor source: a female donor in good health and CMV-seropositive. Both conserved end residues are part of each CDR3. The order of the fields is D gene, clone size, V gene, J gene, CDR3 DNA, CDR3 protein. The D gene is left open where the match is weak. Not all rows give a size; the values are once, few, many and, for expanded clones, a class.

>-|-|TRBV18|TRBJ2-7
TGTGCCAGCTCCACCGGGAGTACAACCTACGAGCAGTACTTC
CASSTGSTTYEQYF
>-|-|TRBV7-2|TRBJ1-1
TGTGCCAGCAGCTTTGCGGGGCTACCGAACACTGAAGCTTTCTTT
CASSFAGLPNTEAFF
>-|-|TRBV30|TRBJ2-2
TGTGCCTGGAAGCAGGGGGGATGGACCGGGGAGCTGTTTTTT
CAWKQGGWTGELFF
>-|-|TRBV5-1|TRBJ2-7
TGCGCCAGCAGTGAGGCTAGCAACTCCTACGAGCAGTACTTC
CASSEASNSYEQYF
>-|few|TRBV18|TRBJ1-1
TGTGCCAGCTCACCACCGGGCCAGGCGAACACTGAAGCTTTCTTT
CASSPPGQANTEAFF
>-|-|TRBV10-3|TRBJ1-1
TGTGCCATCGGAGAGGCCAGGGCGCCGATGAACACTGAAGCTTTCTTT
CAIGEARAPMNTEAFF
>-|-|TRBV9|TRBJ1-6
TGTGCCAGCAGCGTCCTGGGACAAGCAAATTCACCCCTCCACTTT
CASSVLGQANSPLHF
>TRBD1|-|TRBV29-1|TRBJ2-7
TGCAGCGTTGAACATCCGCAAGGACAGGGTACCTACGAGCAGTACTTC
CSVEHPQGQGTYEQYF
>TRBD1|-|TRBV6-6|TRBJ2-7
TGTGCCAGCAGCTCACCGGGACAGGCCACCTACGAGCAGTACTTC
CASSSPGQATYEQYF
>-|-|TRBV7-3|TRBJ2-2
TGTGCCAGCAGCTTACTGGGGCCAGGCTTAGCCGGGGAGCTGTTTTTT
CASSLLGPGLAGELFF
>TRBD2|-|TRBV7-9|TRBJ2-5
TGTGCCAGCACCAAACTAGCGGGGCAGCAAGGGACCCAGTACTTC
CASTKLAGQQGTQYF
>TRBD2|-|TRBV27|TRBJ2-7
TGTGCCAGCAGTCATGAGCGGGAGGGAAACGAGCAGTACTTC
CASSHEREGNEQYF
>-|-|TRBV29-1|TRBJ2-1
TGCAGCGTTGAAGAAGGCCAGGGCTACGACAATGAGCAGTTCTTC
CSVEEGQGYDNEQFF
>-|-|TRBV19|TRBJ1-5
TGTGCCAGTAGTTCAACGGGGAGCCCTAATCAGCCCCAGCATTTT
CASSSTGSPNQPQHF
>TRBD1|-|TRBV30|TRBJ2-7
TGTGCCTGGAAGGGTGACCCAGGGGGCGGCGAGCAGTACTTC
CAWKGDPGGGEQYF
>-|-|TRBV5-1|TRBJ1-1
TGCGCCAGCAGCTTGGGAGGGATGAACACTGAAGCTTTCTTT
CASSLGGMNTEAFF
>-|-|TRBV14|TRBJ1-1
TGTGCCAGCAGCCAAGATCTCGGGGCTGAAGCTTTCTTT
CASSQDLGAEAFF
>TRBD1|-|TRBV27|TRBJ1-4
TGTGCCAGCAGTCCTTGGACAGGAAATGAAAAACTGTTTTTT
CASSPWTGNEKLFF
>TRBD1|-|TRBV7-2|TRBJ2-2
TGTGCCAGCAGCTATAGCGACAGGGTAGACACCGGGGAGCTGTTTTTT
CASSYSDRVDTGELFF
>-|-|TRBV19|TRBJ1-5
TGTGCCAGTAGTATCCAGGCCAATCAGCCCCAGCATTTT
CASSIQANQPQHF
>TRBD2|-|TRBV5-4|TRBJ2-5
TGTGCCGTTACGACTAGCGGGGGGGCCGGTGAGACCCAGTACTTC
CAVTTSGGAGETQYF
>TRBD2|-|TRBV5-1|TRBJ2-5
TGCGCCAGCAGCTTGTCTTCTAGCGGGGGAGAGACCCAGTACTTC
CASSLSSSGGETQYF
>-|-|TRBV5-1|TRBJ1-1
TGCGCCAGCAGCTTAACAGGGCCTATTGAAGCTTTCTTT
CASSLTGPIEAFF
>-|-|TRBV7-2|TRBJ2-7
TGTGCCAGCAGACCAGGGATTAGCTCCTACGAGCAGTACTTC
CASRPGISSYEQYF
>-|-|TRBV11-2|TRBJ2-5
TGTGCCAGCAGCTTAGATACCGGGGAGACCCAGTACTTC
CASSLDTGETQYF
>-|-|TRBV20-1|TRBJ2-5
TGCAGTGCTAGACCACAAGAGACCCAGTACTTC
CSARPQETQYF
>TRBD1|few|TRBV5-4|TRBJ1-1
TGTGCCAGCAGCTCAGGACAGGGGGCCATGAACACTGAAGCTTTCTTT
CASSSGQGAMNTEAFF